This TCR beta chain was captured in a study of cytomegalovirus exposure and HLA in healthy donors. Study-level findings and limits: A later analysis reported that several of the most significant clusters appeared to be linked to common viral pathogens, among them Epstein-Barr virus.

Comment on this clone: The antigen is undetermined. The same CDR3 is also encoded by other DNA sequences in this sample.

In germline, CDR1 is MNHNY, CDR2 SVGAGI (reference sequence). V was pared by 6 bases and J by 5 bases, with 6 bases of the junction left unmatched. CDR3 length: 14 amino acids. PCR involved 60 Vbeta and 13 Jbeta primers. Measured with immunoSEQ multiplex PCR; TCRdb has only the in-frame clones, and not every one. The sample lists approximately 100,000 clones, about 83% seen once, with roughly 2.5% in the top ten. The source is a female donor in good health and CMV-seronegative. The gene calls are TRBV6-6 and TRBJ1-5; 8 bases match TRBD1. Sequencing used PBMCs. As DNA, the CDR3 is TGTGCCAGCAGGACGGACAGGGACGATCAGCCCCAGCATTTT. It is translated as CASRTDRDDQPQHF.